This TCR beta chain was sequenced during a study of T cells after posttransplantation cyclophosphamide. Study outcomes and limitations: Later post-transplant blood repertoires were often dominated by donor CD8+ memory clones. TRB clonality was highly associated with recipient CMV seropositivity and reactivation. Skin or GI-infiltrating T cells shared few TRB sequences with blood.

The CDR3 is 17 amino acids. In germline, CDR1 is SGHRS, CDR2 YFSETQ. The trim removed 0 bases at V and 6 bases at J, leaving 11 bases unmatched. To note about this clone: Its target is unknown.

Profiling relied on immunoSEQ multiplex PCR, and the TCRdb table lists in-frame clones only, not all of them. The sample shows some 25,000 clones, 86% of them seen only once. The source material was PBMCs. The TCR comes from a woman between 55 and 75 years old with a blood cancer, CMV-positive, and with a related stem cell donor. The J gene is TRBJ2-1, the V gene TRBV5-1, with 8 bases identical to TRBD1. The DNA of the CDR3 is TGCGCCAGCAGCTTGGCCTTGCGGGCCACAGGGGGCAATGAGCAGTTCTTC. It is translated as CASSLALRATGGNEQFF.